The subject of this entry is one T cell receptor beta chain. What it recognizes is unknown. This sample is drawn from a study of CD4 T cells in relation to SARS-CoV-2 and coronaviruses. Study-level findings and limits: Roughly 69% of donors had memory CD4+ clonotypes crossrecognizing SARS-CoV-2 and common cold coronavirus spike.

The unexposed donors gave CD4+ T cells in about 2010-2019, prior to COVID-19. Isolation of CD4+ T cells took place after less than twelve days in culture. Sequencing used immunoSEQ multiplex PCR; TCRdb keeps in-frame clones, though not all of them. The repertoire holds fewer than 20,000 clones, with over 75% as singletons. The receptor was derived from a human donor in good health. The sequenced material came from CD4+ T cells from PBMCs, cultured in vitro.

CDR3 protein: CASSQGGTNEQFF. In nucleotides, the CDR3 is TGTGCCAGCAGCCAAGGAGGAACCAATGAGCAGTTCTTC. The chain is built from TRBV3-1 (or the pseudogene TRBV3-2) and TRBJ2-1; D is unresolved. In germline, CDR1 is LGHDT, CDR2 YNNKEL (reference sequence). V was cut by 1 base and J by 6 bases, with 7 bases left in between. CDR3 length equals 13 residues.